This T cell receptor (beta chain) was profiled in a study of blood T cell repertoires in COVID-19. Original methodology: Amplification from reference gene primers served as the basis for estimated nucleated cell counts. TCRdb's table, derived via immunoSEQ multiplex PCR, lists solely in-frame clones and lacks some. V, J and clone size reflect that table, while D and trimming were determined from the DNA. The table includes around 63,000 clones, around 89% detected once. This CDR3 contains 15 residues. The germline gives CDR1 MNHEY, CDR2 SVGAGI. V dropped 6 bases and J dropped 4; count of bases not matched to a gene: 6.

Sequencing was carried out using peripheral blood. The sequence derives from a woman aged 55-70 years with acute or convalescent COVID-19. The chain employs TRBV6-5 and TRBJ2-5; 12 nucleotides line up with TRBD2. This CDR3 reads CASSVTSGSLETQYF. The CDR3 bases are TGTGCCAGCAGCGTGACTAGCGGGAGCTTAGAGACCCAGTACTTC.